This TCR beta chain was recovered during a study of HIV-infected patients and healthy controls. Study conclusions and caveats: HIV-infected repertoires had significantly higher mean Gini indices than controls, possibly reflecting oligoclonality.

V lost 3 bases, J lost 2 bases, and 11 bases lay in between. The CDR3 extends over 16 amino acids. In its sample, this clonotype was seen many times. The antigen is undetermined. 400 to 550 ng RNA was reverse transcribed with alpha and beta constant-region primers. Alpha and beta chain libraries were made separately by chain-specific third strand synthesis with multiplexing indices. TCRdb reprocessed the 5' RACE reads with MiXCR, giving one entry per CDR3 protein. The sample has around 16,000 distinct CDR3 sequences, around 9.2% seen once; the top ten hold approximately 5.1%. Whole blood was used without fractionation, so all unsorted peripheral T cells were included.

This chain links TRBV12-3 or TRBV12-4 with TRBJ2-6; a possible D gene is TRBD2 (6 bases). Source material: blood. This receptor was taken from an adult in good health. The chain's CDR3 is CASSFATRTGANVLTF. In nucleotides, the CDR3 is TGTGCCAGCAGTTTCGCGACTAGAACTGGGGCCAACGTCCTGACTTTC.